This entry lists 5 T cell receptor beta chains sequenced from one sample in a study of blood T cell repertoires in COVID-19. Sequenced by immunoSEQ multiplex PCR; TCRdb stores in-frame clones only, minus some. Here the sample spans about 170,000 clones, about 85% being singletons. Sequenced: peripheral blood. Source of these receptors: an elderly man with COVID-19, enrolled during active disease.

This clone was detected only a few times. The chain uses TRBV19 and TRBJ1-3; D not resolved. The ends were cut back, 8 bases at V and 0 bases at J, with 20 bases in the middle. The CDR3 is 17 amino acids. Germline V CDR1 and CDR2: LNHDA, SQIVND (reference sequence). CDR3 sequence: CASSTPGRADSGNTIYF. The CDR3 DNA follows: TGTGCCAGTTCGACCCCGGGGAGGGCCGACTCTGGAAACACCATATATTTT.

The chain carries TRBV6-1 and TRBJ2-3, with 8 bases aligning to TRBD2. With 4 bases clipped from V and 2 bases from J, the junction kept 11 bases outside the gene matches. The germline V gene has CDR1 MNHNS and CDR2 SASEGT. The CDR3 is made up of 17 amino acids. DNA of the CDR3: TGTGCCAGCAGTGCTTGGGGAAGCGGGGGTTCCACAGATACGCAGTATTTT. Translating gives CASSAWGSGGSTDTQYF.

DNA for the CDR3: TGTGCCAGCAGCTCGACACCTAACACTGAAGCTTTCTTT. Protein product: CASSSTPNTEAFF. V is TRBV7-2 and J is TRBJ1-1, with D unresolved. V lost 4 bases and J 2 bases, leaving 8 bases between the germline ends. The CDR3 totals 13 residues. Germline values: CDR1 SGHTA, CDR2 FQGNSA.

The chain is built from TRBV5-4 and TRBJ1-4, with a possible D match to TRBD1 (6 bases). Germline CDR1 SGHNT, CDR2 YYREEE (reference sequence). The CDR3 totals 14 residues. Trimming took off 4 bases at V and 4 bases at J, with 11 bases between the two ends. The CDR3 nucleotides are TGTGCCAGCAGCGTGGACAGCTTTAATGAAAAACTGTTTTTT. Its protein product is CASSVDSFNEKLFF.

Concerning this clone itself: The sample contains more than one DNA sequence encoding this CDR3. The gene calls are TRBV4-1 and TRBJ1-1, with D perhaps TRBD1 (5 bases). The CDR3 is 15 residues long. V was pared by 4 bases and J by 1 base, with 13 bases between. CDR1 and CDR2 (germline): MGHRA, YSYEKL. CDR3 nucleotides: TGCGCCAGCAGCCCTCAGGTGGGGGGGAACACTGAAGCTTTCTTT. It codes for CASSPQVGGNTEAFF.